Each of the 27 T cell receptor beta chains below was sequenced from the same sample in a study of cytomegalovirus exposure and HLA in healthy donors. Primers: 60 Vbeta forward and 13 Jbeta reverse. This table comes from immunoSEQ multiplex PCR, and its TCRdb copy is limited to in-frame clones, with some not included. Seen here are some 190,000 clones, 60% to 85% observed once, and the top ten hold 1.5% to 2%. The sample taken for sequencing was PBMCs. These receptor sequences come from a man aged 18 to 35 in good health and CMV-seronegative.

The CDR3 reads CASSKGDFGNQPQHF. The CDR3 DNA sequence: TGTGCCAGCAGCAAAGGGGACTTCGGCAATCAGCCCCAGCATTTT. The chain recombines TRBV6-6 with TRBJ1-5; D may be TRBD1 (5 bases). The V end lost 6 bases, the J end lost 2 bases, and 14 bases lay between the germline ends. Per germline, CDR1 MNHNY and CDR2 SVGAGI (reference sequence). CDR3 length: 15 amino acids.

The chain has TRBV10-2 and TRBJ2-1; 11 bases agree with TRBD2. This CDR3 contains 17 residues. Germline assignment: CDR1 WSHSY and CDR2 SAAADI. The junction had 10 bases not matched to a gene; V was cut back by 7 bases and J by 2 bases. CDR3 coding DNA: TGCGCCAGCACCCTGACTAGCGGGGCCCCTACCTACAATGAGCAGTTCTTC. This sequence encodes CASTLTSGAPTYNEQFF.

The V call is TRBV27, the J call TRBJ2-4, with TRBD1 identical over 7 bases. The CDR3 extends over 15 amino acids. Trimming took 4 bases from V and 1 from J; bases not matched to a gene: 4. In germline, CDR1 is MNHEY, CDR2 SMNVEV (reference sequence). DNA of the CDR3: TGTGCCAGCAGTTCGGACAGGATCGCCAAAAACATTCAGTACTTC. The encoded protein is CASSSDRIAKNIQYF.

This clone was observed once. This rearrangement joins TRBV7-9 to TRBJ2-7; 7 bases match TRBD2. The CDR3 runs to 15 residues. Unmatched junction bases numbered 7, after V lost 3 bases and J lost 2 bases. Germline loops: CDR1 SEHNR, CDR2 FQNEAQ (reference sequence). The CDR3 spells CASSLVGGETYEQYF. CDR3 bases: TGTGCCAGCAGCTTGGTGGGAGGGGAAACCTACGAGCAGTACTTC.

V is TRBV6-1 and J is TRBJ1-1, with 9 nucleotides matching TRBD1. Germline-derived CDR1 and CDR2 are MNHNS and SASEGT. The V gene end was trimmed by 6 bases and the J gene end by 5 bases; junction bases not matched to a gene: 7. This CDR3 is 14 amino acids long. The CDR3 DNA is TGTGCCAGCAGCCGGACAGGGGCTTGGACTGAAGCTTTCTTT. It translates to CASSRTGAWTEAFF.

This clone was observed a few times. The chain has TRBV2 and TRBJ2-7; the match to TRBD1 covers 8 bases. Germline trimming cut 6 bases from V and 3 bases from J; bases unmatched to any gene: 1. The CDR3 runs 12 residues. The V gene's germline CDR1 is SNHLY and CDR2 FYNNEI. CDR3 region: CASRDRDYEQYF. The CDR3, as DNA: TGTGCCAGCAGGGACAGGGACTACGAGCAGTACTTC.

This chain uses TRBV19 with TRBJ1-4; unclear D gene. This CDR3 comprises 14 residues. Trimming took 7 bases from V and 3 from J, leaving 12 bases between them. The V gene's germline CDR1 is LNHDA and CDR2 SQIVND (reference sequence). The CDR3 region is CASTRSASNEKLFF. The CDR3 nucleotides are TGTGCCAGTACTCGCAGTGCATCTAATGAAAAACTGTTTTTT.

The chain employs TRBV28 and TRBJ2-3; 15 bases line up with TRBD2. The junction had 5 bases not matched to a gene; V was cut back by 5 bases and J by 5 bases. Germline-derived CDR1 and CDR2 are MDHEN and SYDVKM. This CDR3 has 16 amino acids. Written as DNA, the CDR3 is TGTGCCAGCAGTGCCGGGACTAGCGGGAGGATAGATACGCAGTATTTT. Protein: CASSAGTSGRIDTQYF.

The genes are TRBV6-5 and TRBJ2-7, with 11 bases matching TRBD2. The V segment lost 4 bases and the J segment 2 bases; nucleotides outside the gene matches: 1. CDR3 length equals 14 residues. Per germline, CDR1 MNHEY and CDR2 SVGAGI. CDR3 nucleotide sequence: TGTGCCAGCAGTTCGGGACTAGCGGCCTACGAGCAGTACTTC. Protein product: CASSSGLAAYEQYF.

V usage is TRBV10-3 and J usage is TRBJ1-5, with TRBD1 identical over 11 bases. Germline V gene lookup returns CDR1 ENHRY and CDR2 SYGVKD. The CDR3 extends over 19 amino acids. Germline trimming cut 6 bases from V and 0 bases from J; bases unmatched to any gene: 13. As DNA, the CDR3 is TGTGCCATCAGGGCACTCCGGGACAGGGGGACGTATAGCAATCAGCCCCAGCATTTT. Its protein is CAIRALRDRGTYSNQPQHF.

The chain carries TRBV10-2 and TRBJ2-5, with 15 bases matching TRBD2. The ends lost 4 bases at V and 4 bases at J; junction bases unmatched: 1. The CDR3 spans 15 residues. CDR1 is WSHSY, CDR2 SAAADI, per germline. The CDR3 loop is CASSVGLAGGETQYF. CDR3 in DNA: TGCGCCAGCAGTGTGGGACTAGCGGGAGGAGAGACCCAGTACTTC.

The chain carries TRBV27 and TRBJ2-1, with D possibly being TRBD2 (7 bases). Trimming left V 6 bases short and J 4 bases short, with 13 bases between. Germline assignment: CDR1 MNHEY and CDR2 SMNVEV (reference sequence). CDR3 length equals 14 residues. The CDR3 nucleotides are TGTGCCAGCAGAAGGGGGGGCCAATACAATGAGCAGTTCTTC. Its protein is CASRRGGQYNEQFF.

The gene calls are TRBV5-1 and TRBJ2-5; 10 nucleotides agree with TRBD1. The closer fit of TRBJ2-7 to the DNA end suggests the J call may be wrong. CDR3 length equals 16 residues. The germline CDR1 and CDR2 sequences are SGHRS and YFSETQ. CDR3: CASSLRQGATSYEQYF. The CDR3 region has the DNA TGCGCCAGCAGCTTGCGACAGGGGGCCACCTCCTACGAGCAGTACTTC.

The chain recombines TRBV28 with TRBJ1-1; 10 positions match TRBD1. CDR3 length equals 14 residues. In germline, CDR1 is MDHEN, CDR2 SYDVKM. Trimming cost V 6 bases and J 6 bases; bases outside gene matches: 7. The CDR3 coding sequence is TGTGCCAGCAGACAAACGGGACAGGGGCCTGAAGCTTTCTTT. The encoded protein is CASRQTGQGPEAFF.

The genes are TRBV27 and TRBJ1-2; D unclear. The length of the CDR3 is 13 residues. The germline V gene encodes CDR1 MNHEY and CDR2 SMNVEV (reference sequence). Trimming took 5 bases from V and 7 from J, leaving 14 bases between them. The CDR3 DNA sequence: TGTGCCAGCAGTCCGTCAACGGCGGGTGGCTACACCTTC. Translation gives CASSPSTAGGYTF.

This chain links TRBV15 with TRBJ2-5; 8 bases agree with TRBD1. Germline CDR1 LNHNV, CDR2 YYDKDF (reference sequence). J lost 4 bases, V lost 3 bases, and 4 bases had no gene match. The CDR3 contains 14 residues. The CDR3 loop is CATSRAGQGETQYF. The CDR3 coding sequence is TGTGCCACCAGCAGGGCTGGACAGGGAGAGACCCAGTACTTC.

The V gene is TRBV6-4, the J gene TRBJ2-6; TRBD1 aligns across 9 bases. CDR3 size: 19 residues. The V segment lost 5 bases and the J segment 2 bases; nucleotides outside the gene matches: 13. Germline V lookup: CDR1 MRHNA, CDR2 SNTAGT. CDR3 nucleotides: TGTGCCAGCAGTCTGTCGGAGACAGGGGGTTCGCCTGGGGCCAACGTCCTGACTTTC. This sequence encodes CASSLSETGGSPGANVLTF.

The table lists this clone with a few counts. The chain recombines TRBV2 with TRBJ2-2; 7 positions agree with TRBD2. CDR1 is SNHLY, CDR2 FYNNEI, per germline. The J segment lost 5 bases and the V segment lost 1 base, leaving 7 bases of the junction unmatched. This CDR3 has 16 residues. CDR3 in amino acids: CASSEGPGGGTGELFF. The CDR3 bases are TGTGCCAGCAGTGAAGGGCCCGGGGGAGGGACCGGGGAGCTGTTTTTT.

The genes are TRBV9 and TRBJ1-6; 7 bases map to TRBD1. V shed 4 bases and J 7 bases; nucleotides not matched to a gene: 5. This CDR3 comprises 14 residues. Germline V gene data show CDR1 as SGDLS and CDR2 as YYNGEE. The CDR3 nucleotides are TGTGCCAGCAGCCCTGGGGACAGCAATTCACCCCTCCACTTT. Encoded protein: CASSPGDSNSPLHF.

The rearrangement joins TRBV18 to TRBJ1-3, with D unresolved. Trimming cost V 6 bases and J 4 bases, with 13 bases left between them. This CDR3 has 14 residues. CDR1 and CDR2 (germline): KGHSH, LQKENI. The CDR3 DNA reads as TGTGCCAGCTCGCCCGATGCGTTAGGAAACACCATATATTTT. Its translation is CASSPDALGNTIYF.

The J gene is TRBJ2-3, the V gene TRBV7-9; weak D call: TRBD2 (7 bases). V dropped 4 bases and J dropped 7 bases, with 18 bases sitting between them. CDR1 is SEHNR and CDR2 is FQNEAQ in the germline V gene (reference sequence). CDR3 length: 15 amino acids. CDR3 protein: CASSSPRRGPHTQYF. In nucleotides, the CDR3 is TGTGCCAGCAGCTCCCCCCGGCGGGGGCCCCATACGCAGTATTTT.

Only one count was recorded for this clone. The rearrangement joins TRBV6-5 to TRBJ2-7; D unresolved. This CDR3 has 13 amino acids. The germline gives CDR1 MNHEY, CDR2 SVGAGI. V shed 6 bases and J shed 0 bases, with 9 bases lying between them. Here the CDR3 reads CASSSTLSYEQYF. The CDR3, as DNA: TGTGCCAGCAGCTCGACACTCTCCTACGAGCAGTACTTC.

The chain has TRBV7-8 and TRBJ1-2, with D unclear. V lost 1 base, J lost 4 bases, and 16 bases lay in between. The CDR3 consists of 16 residues. CDR1 is SGHVS, CDR2 FQNEAQ, per germline. The CDR3 reads CASSLEAAGSGYGYTF. CDR3 DNA sequence: TGTGCCAGCAGCTTAGAAGCGGCGGGGTCGGGCTATGGCTACACCTTC.

This chain connects TRBV6-5 to TRBJ1-2, with TRBD1 matching 11 bases. The junction had 3 bases not matched to a gene; V was cut back by 7 bases and J by 5 bases. The CDR3 contains 13 residues. Germline V gene data show CDR1 as MNHEY and CDR2 as SVGAGI. The CDR3 DNA reads TGTGCCAGCATAGGGACAGGGGGTTATGGCTACACCTTC. Its protein is CASIGTGGYGYTF.

The V and J genes are TRBV30 and TRBJ1-4, with 7 positions matching TRBD1. V shed 4 bases and J 6 bases; nucleotides not matched to a gene: 2. CDR3 length: 12 residues. CDR1 is GTSNPN and CDR2 is SVGIG in the germline V gene (reference sequence). This CDR3 reads CAWTTGDEKLFF. The CDR3 DNA reads as TGTGCCTGGACCACAGGGGATGAAAAACTGTTTTTT.

The CDR3 DNA reads TGTGCCAGCACCGGGAGAATTGAGACTGAAGCTTTCTTT. It translates to CASTGRIETEAFF. The chain employs TRBV14 and TRBJ1-1; no firm D call. The CDR3 totals 13 residues. Trimming stripped 7 bases from V and 5 bases from J, with 14 bases between. The germline V gene has CDR1 SGHDN and CDR2 FVKESK.

The chain combines TRBV2 with TRBJ2-4; 7 nucleotides match TRBD1. Losses at the gene ends were 5 bases for V and 0 bases for J; bases not matched to a gene: 4. Per germline, CDR1 SNHLY and CDR2 FYNNEI. The CDR3 is 15 amino acids. The CDR3 is CASSSDRLAKNIQYF. DNA of the CDR3: TGTGCCAGCAGTTCGGACAGGTTAGCCAAAAACATTCAGTACTTC.